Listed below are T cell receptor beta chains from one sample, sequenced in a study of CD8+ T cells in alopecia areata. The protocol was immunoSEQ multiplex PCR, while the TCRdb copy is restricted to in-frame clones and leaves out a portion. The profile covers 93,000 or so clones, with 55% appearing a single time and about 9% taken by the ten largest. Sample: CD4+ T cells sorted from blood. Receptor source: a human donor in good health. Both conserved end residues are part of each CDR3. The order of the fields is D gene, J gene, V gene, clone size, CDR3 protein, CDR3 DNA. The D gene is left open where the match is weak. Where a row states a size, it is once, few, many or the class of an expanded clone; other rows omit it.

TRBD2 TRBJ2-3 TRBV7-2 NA CASSFRGGSTDTQYF TGTGCCAGCAGCTTCCGCGGGGGGAGCACAGATACGCAGTATTTT
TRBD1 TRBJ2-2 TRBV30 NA CAWSVIRTGAVGELFF TGTGCCTGGAGTGTAATCAGGACAGGGGCTGTCGGGGAGCTGTTTTTT
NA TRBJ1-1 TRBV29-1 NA CSVDNRANTEAFF TGCAGCGTTGATAACAGGGCGAACACTGAAGCTTTCTTT
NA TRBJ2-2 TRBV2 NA CASSEGQARGGELFF TGTGCCAGCAGTGAAGGGCAGGCGCGGGGCGGGGAGCTGTTTTTT
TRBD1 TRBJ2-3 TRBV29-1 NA CSVALLGQGADTQYF TGCAGCGTTGCGTTGTTGGGACAGGGGGCGGATACGCAGTATTTT
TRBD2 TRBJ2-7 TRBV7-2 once CASRNPTSPLAEQYF TGTGCCAGCAGAAACCCGACTAGCCCTCTCGCCGAGCAGTACTTC
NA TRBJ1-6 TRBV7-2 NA CASSLVTGYSSPLHF TGTGCCAGCAGCTTAGTAACAGGGTATAGTTCACCCCTCCACTTT
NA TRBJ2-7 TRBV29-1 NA CSVARDSSYEQYF TGCAGCGTTGCGCGGGACAGCTCCTACGAGCAGTACTTC
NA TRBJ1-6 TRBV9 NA CASSVAASSYNSPLHF TGTGCCAGCAGCGTAGCAGCGAGCTCCTATAATTCACCCCTCCACTTT
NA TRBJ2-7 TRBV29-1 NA CSVGIGYEQYF TGCAGCGTTGGAATTGGTTACGAGCAGTACTTC
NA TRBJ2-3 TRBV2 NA CASKFADTQYF TGTGCCAGCAAGTTTGCAGATACGCAGTATTTT
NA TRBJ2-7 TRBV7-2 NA CASSRGGGISYEQYF TGTGCCAGCAGCCGAGGTGGGGGGATCTCCTACGAGCAGTACTTC
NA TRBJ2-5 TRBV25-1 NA CASSEPGRSETQYF TGTGCCAGCAGTGAACCGGGGCGGTCGGAGACCCAGTACTTC
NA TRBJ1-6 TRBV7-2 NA CASSYRRGESPLHF TGTGCCAGCAGCTATCGCAGGGGAGAGTCACCCCTCCACTTT
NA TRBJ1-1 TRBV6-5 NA CASSYMGSLDTEAFF TGTGCCAGCAGTTACATGGGCAGTTTAGACACTGAAGCTTTCTTT
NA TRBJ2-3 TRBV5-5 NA CASSRGTGSTDTQYF TGCGCCAGCAGCCGAGGGACGGGAAGCACAGATACGCAGTATTTT
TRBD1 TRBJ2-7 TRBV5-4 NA CASSSDRDIYEQYF TGTGCCAGCAGCTCTGACAGGGATATCTACGAGCAGTACTTC